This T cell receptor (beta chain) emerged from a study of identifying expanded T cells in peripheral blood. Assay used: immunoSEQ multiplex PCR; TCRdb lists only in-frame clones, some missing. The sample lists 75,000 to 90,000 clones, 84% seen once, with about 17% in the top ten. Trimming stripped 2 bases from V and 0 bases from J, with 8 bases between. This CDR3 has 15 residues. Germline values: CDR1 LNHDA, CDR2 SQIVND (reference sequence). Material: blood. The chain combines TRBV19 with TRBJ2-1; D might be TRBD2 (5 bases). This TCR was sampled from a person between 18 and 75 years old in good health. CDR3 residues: CASSIPGSSYNEQFF. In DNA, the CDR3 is TGTGCCAGTAGTATACCGGGGAGCTCCTACAATGAGCAGTTCTTC.